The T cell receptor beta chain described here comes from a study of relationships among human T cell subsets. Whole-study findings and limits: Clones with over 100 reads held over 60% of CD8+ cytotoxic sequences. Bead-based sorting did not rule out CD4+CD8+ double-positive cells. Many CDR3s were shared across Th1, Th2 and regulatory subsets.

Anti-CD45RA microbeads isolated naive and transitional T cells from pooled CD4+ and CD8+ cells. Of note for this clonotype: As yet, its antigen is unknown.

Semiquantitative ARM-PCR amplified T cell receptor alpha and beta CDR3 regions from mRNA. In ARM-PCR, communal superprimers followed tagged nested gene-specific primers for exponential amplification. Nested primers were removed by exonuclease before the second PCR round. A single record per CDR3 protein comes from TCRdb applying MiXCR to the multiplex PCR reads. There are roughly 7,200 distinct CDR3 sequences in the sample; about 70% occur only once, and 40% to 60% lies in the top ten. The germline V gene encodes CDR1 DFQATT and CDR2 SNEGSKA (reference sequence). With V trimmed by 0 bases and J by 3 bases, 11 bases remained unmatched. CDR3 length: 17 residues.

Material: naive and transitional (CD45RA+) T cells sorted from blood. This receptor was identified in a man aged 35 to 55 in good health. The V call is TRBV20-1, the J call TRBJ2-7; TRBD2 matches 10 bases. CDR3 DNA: TGCAGTGCTAGAGATACTAGCGGGGTTGGCAAGGGCTACGAGCAGTACTTC. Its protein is CSARDTSGVGKGYEQYF.